This TCR beta chain was recorded in a study of identical twins. In TCRdb, the 5' RACE reads were re-called with MiXCR into one record per CDR3 protein. The data hold approximately 210,000 distinct CDR3 sequences, with approximately 16% observed a single time. This clonotype was counted ten times or more. V was clipped by 6 bases and J by 6 bases; unmatched bases: 6. There are 15 residues in the CDR3. The same specimen was also included in a second study, on T cells expressing NK-cell markers. That report notes: Where several donors were concerned, these clonotypes also led the CD3+CD56-NKG2C+ fraction.

The chain employs TRBV12-3 or TRBV12-4 and TRBJ2-1; 12 bases are a match to TRBD2. Sequencing was performed on CD8+ T cells sorted from blood. The origin of this receptor is a young woman in good health. In DNA form, the CDR3 reads TGTGCCAGCAGGTCCGGGACTAGCGGGTTCAATGAGCAGTTCTTC. It codes for CASRSGTSGFNEQFF.